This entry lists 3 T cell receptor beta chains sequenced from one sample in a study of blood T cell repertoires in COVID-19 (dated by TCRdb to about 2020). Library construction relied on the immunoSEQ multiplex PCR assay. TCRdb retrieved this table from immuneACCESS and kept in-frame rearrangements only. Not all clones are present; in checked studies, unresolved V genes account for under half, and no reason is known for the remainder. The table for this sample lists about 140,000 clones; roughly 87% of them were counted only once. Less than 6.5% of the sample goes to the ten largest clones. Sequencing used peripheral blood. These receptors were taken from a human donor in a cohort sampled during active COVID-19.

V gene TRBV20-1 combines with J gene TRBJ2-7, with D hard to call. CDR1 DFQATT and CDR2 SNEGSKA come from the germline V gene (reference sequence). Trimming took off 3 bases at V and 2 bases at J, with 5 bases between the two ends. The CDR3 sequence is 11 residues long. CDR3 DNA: TGCAGTGCTAGCTCGGCCTACGAGCAGTACTTC. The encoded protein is CSASSAYEQYF.

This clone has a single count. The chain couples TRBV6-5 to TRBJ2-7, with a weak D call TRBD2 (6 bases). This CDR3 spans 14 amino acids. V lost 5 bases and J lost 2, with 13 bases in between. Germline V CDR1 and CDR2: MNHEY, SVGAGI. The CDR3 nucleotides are TGTGCCAGCAGTCCCGGGACTGCCCCCTACGAGCAGTACTTC. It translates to CASSPGTAPYEQYF.

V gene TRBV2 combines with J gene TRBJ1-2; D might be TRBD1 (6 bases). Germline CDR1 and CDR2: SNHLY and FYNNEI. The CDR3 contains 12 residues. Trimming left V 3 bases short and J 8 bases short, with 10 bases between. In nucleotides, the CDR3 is TGTGCCAGCAGTGAGGGGGCCTGGGGCTACACCTTC. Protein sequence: CASSEGAWGYTF. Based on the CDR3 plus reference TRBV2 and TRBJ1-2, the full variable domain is EPEVTQTPSHQVTQMGQEVILRCVPISNHLYFYWYRQILGQKVEFLVSFYNNEISEKSEIFDDQFSVERPDGSNFTLKIRSTKLEDSAMYFCASSEGAWGYTFGSGTRLTVV.